One and the same sample provided the 14 T cell receptor beta chains below, sequenced in a study of CXCR3 chemokines and chemotherapy response in bladder cancer. Each CDR3 protein is one row after TCRdb ran MiXCR on the PCR reads. Seen here are some 1,300 distinct CDR3 sequences, about 19% observed once, and the top ten hold just under 45%. Sampling was carried out from a patient whose treatment included neoadjuvant chemotherapy. The source is a human donor with bladder cancer that did not respond to neoadjuvant chemotherapy.

About this clonotype itself: This likely reflects a read error, since a far larger clone is one base away. The chain employs TRBV10-3 and TRBJ2-3; the match to TRBD1 covers 10 bases. This CDR3 spans 15 amino acids. V gave up 5 bases and J gave up 5 bases; unmatched junction bases: 7. CDR1 is ENHRY and CDR2 is SYGVKD in the germline V gene. The CDR3 DNA sequence: TGTGCCATCAGTTACTGGGACAGGGGAAAAGATACGCAGTATTTT. It is translated as CAISYWDRGKDTQYF.

This clonotype was observed many times. V gene TRBV11-2 combines with J gene TRBJ2-3; D is uncertain. Trimming pared 4 bases from V and 1 base from J, leaving 15 bases between. From germline, CDR1 is SGHAT and CDR2 FQNNGV. The CDR3 is 16 amino acids. The CDR3 here is CASSSTGPRRTDTQYF. For the CDR3, the DNA is TGTGCCAGCAGCTCTACCGGGCCCCGACGCACAGATACGCAGTATTTT.

This clonotype is termed medium-sized. As DNA, the CDR3 is TGTGCCAGCAGCTGGGACCTCACTGAAGCTTTCTTT. Its protein is CASSWDLTEAFF. This chain joins TRBV7-9 and TRBJ1-1; tentative D call: TRBD1 (5 bases). This CDR3 spans 12 amino acids. V dropped 4 bases and J dropped 4 bases, with 7 bases sitting between them. Germline values: CDR1 SEHNR, CDR2 FQNEAQ (reference sequence).

By its share, this clonotype is medium-sized. The chain links TRBV10-3 to TRBJ2-1, with D perhaps matching TRBD1 (5 bases). CDR3 length equals 13 residues. V was pared by 11 bases and J by 3 bases, with 14 bases between. Germline values: CDR1 ENHRY, CDR2 SYGVKD. CDR3 in amino acids: CALQQDRYNEQFF. The DNA for the CDR3 is TGTGCCCTCCAACAGGACCGCTACAATGAGCAGTTCTTC.

The chain employs TRBV19 and TRBJ1-4; 8 bases match TRBD1. This CDR3 is built from 13 residues. With V trimmed by 7 bases and J by 8 bases, 6 bases remained unmatched. Looked up from germline, CDR1 is LNHDA and CDR2 is SQIVND (reference sequence). In DNA form, the CDR3 reads TGTGCCAGTAATCAGGGGGCGCAGGAAAAACTGTTTTTT. This sequence encodes CASNQGAQEKLFF.

In this sample, this clonotype turned up many times. This chain links TRBV10-2 with TRBJ2-7; 9 nucleotides agree with TRBD2. The germline CDR1 and CDR2 sequences are WSHSY and SAAADI. The V and J ends lost 7 bases and 4 bases, in that order; junction bases with no gene match: 5. The CDR3 covers 13 residues. The CDR3 protein is CASTPSGTYEQYF. Here the CDR3 DNA reads TGCGCCAGCACCCCTAGCGGGACTTACGAGCAGTACTTC.

By frequency in the sample, this clonotype is medium-sized. The gene calls are TRBV5-4 and TRBJ1-2, with D perhaps TRBD1 (6 bases). This CDR3 has 14 residues. Per the germline V gene, CDR1 is SGHNT and CDR2 is YYREEE (reference sequence). The V end was cut by 3 bases, the J end by 6 bases, with 15 bases between. The CDR3 bases are TGTGCCAGCAGCTCAACAGGCCAGGGGCATGGCTACACCTTC. Encoded protein: CASSSTGQGHGYTF. Filled out from reference TRBV5-4 and TRBJ1-2, the complete variable domain reads ETGVTQSPTHLIKTRGQQVTLRCSSQSGHNTVSWYQQALGQGPQFIFQYYREEENGRGNFPPRFSGLQFPNYSSELNVNALELDDSALYLCASSSTGQGHGYTFGSGTRLTVV.

This clonotype appeared many times. The J gene is TRBJ1-3, the V gene TRBV12-3 or TRBV12-4, with D unresolved. V dropped 3 bases and J dropped 0 bases, with 6 bases sitting between them. CDR3 size: 14 residues. CDR3 DNA sequence: TGTGCCAGCAGTTTTCTGAGCTCTGGAAACACCATATATTTT. This sequence encodes CASSFLSSGNTIYF.

A note on this clonotype: This likely reflects a read error, since a far larger clone is one base away. This chain uses TRBV6-5 with TRBJ2-7, with TRBD1 matching 9 bases. The last part of the DNA fits TRBJ1-2 better; the J call may be wrong. Germline lookup yields CDR1 MNHEY and CDR2 SVGAGI. The CDR3 is 13 residues long. The CDR3 loop reads CASSTGQGDGYTF. As DNA, the CDR3 is TGTGCCAGCAGTACGGGACAGGGTGACGGCTACACCTTC.

For this clonotype: It differs at one base from a far larger clone, so likely a read error. The rearrangement joins TRBV27 to TRBJ2-3; 7 bases fit TRBD1. Germline values: CDR1 MNHEY, CDR2 SMNVEV (reference sequence). The length of the CDR3 is 17 residues. The CDR3 loop reads CASSYDAGTASTDTHYF. The CDR3 nucleotides are TGTGCCAGCAGTTACGACGCCGGGACAGCTAGCACAGATACGCACTATTTT.

On this clonotype: It is likely a read error: a sequence one base away is far more abundant. The genes are TRBV6-2 or TRBV6-3 and TRBJ2-5; TRBD1 matches at 7 bases. The CDR3 length is 15 residues. From germline, CDR1 is MNHEY and CDR2 SVGEGT. The CDR3, as DNA: TGTGCCAGCAAACTGGACAGGACCAGGCAAGAGACCCTGTACTTC. Translated: CASKLDRTRQETLYF.

The V call is TRBV7-2, the J call TRBJ2-3, with a possible D match to TRBD1 (6 bases). CDR3 length: 18 amino acids. The germline V gene encodes CDR1 SGHTA and CDR2 FQGNSA. V dropped 1 base and J dropped 2 bases, with 19 bases sitting between them. CDR3: CASSLVGGFGGYTDTQYF. CDR3 nucleotides: TGTGCCAGCAGCTTAGTAGGGGGTTTCGGAGGCTACACAGATACGCAGTATTTT.

By sample share, this clonotype is medium-sized. The chain combines TRBV29-1 with TRBJ2-7, with D maybe TRBD1 (6 bases). The CDR3 totals 12 residues. The germline V gene has CDR1 SQVTM and CDR2 ANQGSEA. V lost 6 bases and J lost 0, with 9 bases in between. The CDR3 DNA sequence: TGCAGCGTACAGGGTGGCTCCTACGAGCAGTACTTC. This encodes CSVQGGSYEQYF.

This clonotype is medium-sized by share. The chain is built from TRBV5-4 and TRBJ2-5; a possible D gene is TRBD1 (5 bases). The CDR3 is 13 residues long. Trimming took 0 bases from V and 4 from J, leaving 7 bases between them. The germline V gene has CDR1 SGHNT and CDR2 YYREEE (reference sequence). Here the CDR3 DNA reads TGTGCCAGCAGCTTGGCCGACAGAGAGACCCAGTACTTC. It translates to CASSLADRETQYF.